Listed below are T cell receptor beta chains from one sample, sequenced in a study of T cells in Graves' hyperthyroidism and ophthalmopathy. TCRdb reprocessed the multiplex PCR reads via MiXCR and lists one record per CDR3 protein. Among some 350,000 distinct CDR3 sequences listed, 20% to 25% were seen once. Input material: blood. These receptors were collected from a man aged 50-59 years with Graves' hyperthyroidism. Each CDR3 is given with its conserved first and last residue. Each record gives: J gene, V gene, clone size, D gene, CDR3 DNA, CDR3 protein. D genes are given only for firm matches. Clone size, where shown, is once, few, many, or a class for clones that have expanded.

TRBJ2-1	TRBV5-1	NA	NA	TGCGCCAGCAGCTTGGTCGGGCAGGGGAACAATGAGCAGTTCTTC	CASSLVGQGNNEQFF
TRBJ2-3	TRBV9	NA	NA	TGTGCCAGCAGCGTAGCTGCTAGCTTCACAGATACGCAGTATTTT	CASSVAASFTDTQYF
TRBJ2-3	TRBV6-2/TRBV6-3	few	NA	TGTGCCAGCAGGCCTTCAGGGCCAGATACGCAGTATTTT	CASRPSGPDTQYF
TRBJ2-5	TRBV5-6	few	NA	TGTGCCAGCAGCTTGCTGGGGGCAAAGGGGGAGACCCAGTACTTC	CASSLLGAKGETQYF
TRBJ1-3	TRBV12-3/TRBV12-4	NA	NA	TGTGCCAGCAATACAGATCGCTCTGGAAACACCATATATTTT	CASNTDRSGNTIYF
TRBJ2-7	TRBV24-1	NA	TRBD1	TGTGCCACCAGTGATCCGGACAGGGACGAGCAGTACTTC	CATSDPDRDEQYF
TRBJ1-6	TRBV6-9	NA	NA	TGTGCCAGCAGTTACGGAGGATCGACGTTGGTGAATTCACCCCTCCACTTT	CASSYGGSTLVNSPLHF
TRBJ2-3	TRBV6-9	NA	TRBD2	TGTGCCAGCAGTTACACCGCGACTAGCGGGAGCACAGATACGCAGTATTTT	CASSYTATSGSTDTQYF
TRBJ2-7	TRBV19	NA	TRBD2	TGTGCCAGTAGTATGTCAGCGGGAGGGCTCTACGAGCAGTACTTC	CASSMSAGGLYEQYF
TRBJ2-1	TRBV7-3	NA	NA	TGTGCCAGCAGCTTAACGAGTTGGCAGGGGCACAATGAGCAGTTCTTC	CASSLTSWQGHNEQFF
TRBJ2-1	TRBV29-1	NA	TRBD2	TGCAGCGTTAGCGAACAGCGGGAGATGAGCGATGAGCAGTTCTTC	CSVSEQREMSDEQFF
TRBJ1-2	TRBV6-1	few	NA	TGTGCCAGCAGTCTACTTGGGGCAGGGGAATCGAACTATGGCTACACCTTC	CASSLLGAGESNYGYTF
TRBJ2-1	TRBV7-9	many	NA	TGTGCCAGCAGCTTAGCCGGGACCACAAATAGGCAGTTCTTC	CASSLAGTTNRQFF
TRBJ2-7	TRBV6-1	NA	TRBD1	TGTGCCAGCAGTGAGGGGACAGGGGGATTCTACGAGCAGTACTTC	CASSEGTGGFYEQYF
TRBJ2-2	TRBV12-3/TRBV12-4	NA	NA	TGTGCCAGCAGTTTACAGGGTTTGGACACCAGGGAGCTGTTTTTT	CASSLQGLDTRELFF
TRBJ2-7	TRBV2	many	TRBD2	TGTGCCAGCACTTCTCGGACTAGCGGGAATCACGAGCAGTACTTC	CASTSRTSGNHEQYF
TRBJ1-1	TRBV11-2	many	NA	TGTGCCAGCAGCTTAAGAGGGGTAGGGGGCACTGAAGCTTTCTTT	CASSLRGVGGTEAFF
TRBJ2-5	TRBV6-1	NA	NA	TGTGCCAGCAGTCTCCAGGGGACCCTCAGCCAAGAGACCCAGTACTTC	CASSLQGTLSQETQYF
TRBJ2-1	TRBV28	many	NA	TGTGCCAGCAGTTCCCCCTACAATGAGCAGTTCTTC	CASSSPYNEQFF
TRBJ2-7	TRBV9	NA	TRBD2	TGTGCCAGCAGCCCCGGACCGTGGGGCGGGAGCTACGAGCAGTACTTC	CASSPGPWGGSYEQYF
TRBJ2-5	TRBV20-1	NA	TRBD1	TGCAGTGCTAGAAGGGGCTTGGACAGGGGGCGAGAGACCCAGTACTTC	CSARRGLDRGRETQYF
TRBJ1-2	TRBV5-1	NA	NA	TGCGCCAGCAGCTTGGAAGGGGGGGCTTATGGCTACACCTTC	CASSLEGGAYGYTF
TRBJ2-3	TRBV12-3/TRBV12-4	many	TRBD1	TGTGCCAGCAGAGGGACAGGGGGAATCACAGATACGCAGTATTTT	CASRGTGGITDTQYF
TRBJ2-7	TRBV6-2/TRBV6-3	many	TRBD1	TGTGCCAGCAGTTCCGACAGGGGGTTGTCCTACGAGCAGTACTTC	CASSSDRGLSYEQYF
TRBJ2-3	TRBV12-3/TRBV12-4	many	TRBD1	TGTGCCAGCAGTTCCTCACAGGGGTTGGGTACAGATACGCAGTATTTT	CASSSSQGLGTDTQYF
TRBJ2-3	TRBV29-1	NA	TRBD2	TGCAGCGTTGCCACCCCCGGGACTAGTTCAGATACGCAGTATTTT	CSVATPGTSSDTQYF
TRBJ2-5	TRBV6-2/TRBV6-3	NA	TRBD1	TGTGCCAGCATCTGGGGACAGGGGGGGAGACGGGCTAGGGAGACCCAGTACTTC	CASIWGQGGRRARETQYF
TRBJ2-2	TRBV19	NA	NA	TGTGCCAGTAGTCCCCAGGGGAACGGGGAGCTGTTTTTT	CASSPQGNGELFF
TRBJ2-1	TRBV19	NA	NA	TGTGCCAGTAGTATATTGGGGCAGGAGGAGCAGTTCTTC	CASSILGQEEQFF
TRBJ2-4	TRBV7-3	NA	TRBD2	TGCGCCAGCAGCCAAGGGAGGGGAGACCTAGCCAAAAACATTCAGTACTTC	CASSQGRGDLAKNIQYF
TRBJ2-7	TRBV7-9	few	NA	TGTGCCAGCAGCTTAGGGGGACCTAGCTCCTACGAGCAGTACTTC	CASSLGGPSSYEQYF
TRBJ1-2	TRBV12-3/TRBV12-4	NA	TRBD1	TGTGCCAGCAGTACCACGGGACAGGGGTATGGCTACACCTTC	CASSTTGQGYGYTF
TRBJ2-1	TRBV11-2	NA	TRBD2	TGTGCCAGCAGCTTCAATAGCGGGAGGGCCTACAATGAGCAGTTCTTC	CASSFNSGRAYNEQFF
TRBJ2-3	TRBV7-8	few	NA	TGTGCCAGCAGCCCCTCCGGGATAGGGACAGATACGCAGTATTTT	CASSPSGIGTDTQYF
TRBJ2-1	TRBV5-1	NA	TRBD2	TGCGCCAGCAGCATGGGGACTAGCGGGAGAGGATCCTACAATGAGCAGTTCTTC	CASSMGTSGRGSYNEQFF
TRBJ1-1	TRBV12-3/TRBV12-4	many	NA	TGTGCCAGCACCCGACATGGGAACACTGAAGCTTTCTTT	CASTRHGNTEAFF
TRBJ2-2	TRBV13	NA	NA	TGTGCCAGCAGGGAGAAATGGGGGGCAACGAAACCCGGGGAGCTGTTTTTT	CASREKWGATKPGELFF
TRBJ2-7	TRBV6-9	NA	NA	TGTGCCAGCAGTTACGCTGATAGCGACTACGAGCAGTACTTC	CASSYADSDYEQYF
TRBJ2-3	TRBV7-3	few	NA	TGTGCCAGCAGTCCCAGCCGGGACGAAACAGATACGCAGTATTTT	CASSPSRDETDTQYF
TRBJ1-5	TRBV28	NA	NA	TGTGCCAGCAGCTCCGGGACTGTGGATCAGCCCCAGCATTTT	CASSSGTVDQPQHF
TRBJ1-5	TRBV28	NA	NA	TGTGCCAGCAGTTTAGTTCTAGGCACCCAGGGCAATCAGCCCCAGCATTTT	CASSLVLGTQGNQPQHF
TRBJ2-5	TRBV15	NA	NA	TGTGCCACCAGCAGAGGTGTACAGACCCAGTACTTC	CATSRGVQTQYF
TRBJ2-1	TRBV7-9	NA	NA	TGTGCCAGCAGCTCCCGGGACTTTTGGGATGAGCAGTTCTTC	CASSSRDFWDEQFF
TRBJ2-1	TRBV7-9	few	TRBD2	TGTGCCAGCAGCATTACTAGCGGGAAATACAATGAGCAGTTCTTC	CASSITSGKYNEQFF
TRBJ1-5	TRBV20-1	NA	NA	TGCAGTGCTAGAGAGACCGTGACTAGCAATCAGCCCCAGCATTTT	CSARETVTSNQPQHF
TRBJ1-4	TRBV11-3	NA	NA	TGTGCCAGCAGCTTAGGTACAGGAATAAATGAAAAACTGTTTTTT	CASSLGTGINEKLFF
TRBJ2-1	TRBV12-5	NA	TRBD1	TGTGCTAGTGGTTTGGGCACAGGGGGCTTTAATGAGCAGTTCTTC	CASGLGTGGFNEQFF
TRBJ1-1	TRBV7-9	few	NA	TGTGCCAGCAGACCTTGGGCAGCGAACACTGAAGCTTTCTTT	CASRPWAANTEAFF
TRBJ1-6	TRBV6-1	NA	NA	TGTGCCAGCAGTGAAGCTTGGGGGGCTGATTCACCCCTCCACTTT	CASSEAWGADSPLHF
TRBJ2-7	TRBV13	NA	NA	TGTGCCAGCAGTCCCGGGGCCTTAGGAGAGCAGTACTTC	CASSPGALGEQYF
TRBJ2-7	TRBV12-3/TRBV12-4	many	NA	TGTGCCAGCAGCTCAGGGCCTGACGAGCAGTACTTC	CASSSGPDEQYF
TRBJ1-1	TRBV29-1	NA	NA	TGCAGCGTTGAAGAAAGGGGTTCCCCCTTGGAAAACACTGAAGCTTTCTTT	CSVEERGSPLENTEAFF
TRBJ2-1	TRBV24-1	NA	NA	TGTGCCACCAGTCGTTCGGGAGTAGCGGACAATGAGCAGTTCTTC	CATSRSGVADNEQFF